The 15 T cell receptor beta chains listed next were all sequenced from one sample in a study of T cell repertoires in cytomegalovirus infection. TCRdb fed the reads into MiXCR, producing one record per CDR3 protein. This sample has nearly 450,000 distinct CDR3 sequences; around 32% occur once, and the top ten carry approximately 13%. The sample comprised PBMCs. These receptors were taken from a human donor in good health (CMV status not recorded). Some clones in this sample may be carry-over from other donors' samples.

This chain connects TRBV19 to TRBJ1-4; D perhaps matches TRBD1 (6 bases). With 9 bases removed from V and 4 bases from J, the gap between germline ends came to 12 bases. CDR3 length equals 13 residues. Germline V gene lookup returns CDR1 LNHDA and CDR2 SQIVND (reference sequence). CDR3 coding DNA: TGTGCCAGCGAGACAGGACATAATGAAAAACTGTTTTTT. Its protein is CASETGHNEKLFF.

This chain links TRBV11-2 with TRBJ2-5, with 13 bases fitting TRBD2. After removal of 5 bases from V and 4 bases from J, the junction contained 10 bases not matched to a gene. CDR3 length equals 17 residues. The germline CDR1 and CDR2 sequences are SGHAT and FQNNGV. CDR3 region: CASSIRTSGGEGETQYF. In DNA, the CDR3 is TGTGCCAGCAGCATCAGGACTAGCGGGGGTGAGGGAGAGACCCAGTACTTC.

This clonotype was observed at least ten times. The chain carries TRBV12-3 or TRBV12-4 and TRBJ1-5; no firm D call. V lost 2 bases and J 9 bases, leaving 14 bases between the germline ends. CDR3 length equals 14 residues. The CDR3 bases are TGTGCCAGCAGTTTAAGGATTATGGGGAGGCCCCAGCATTTT. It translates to CASSLRIMGRPQHF.

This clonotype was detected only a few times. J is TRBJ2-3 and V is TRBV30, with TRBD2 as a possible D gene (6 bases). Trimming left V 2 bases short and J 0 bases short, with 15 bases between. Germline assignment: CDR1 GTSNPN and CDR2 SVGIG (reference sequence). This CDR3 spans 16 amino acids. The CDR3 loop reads CAWSTLQRASTDTQYF. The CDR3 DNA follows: TGTGCCTGGAGTACCCTCCAGCGGGCTAGCACAGATACGCAGTATTTT.

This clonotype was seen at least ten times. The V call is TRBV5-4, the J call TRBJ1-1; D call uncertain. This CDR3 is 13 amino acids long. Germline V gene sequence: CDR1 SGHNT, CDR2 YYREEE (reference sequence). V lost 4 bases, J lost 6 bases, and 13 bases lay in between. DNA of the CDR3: TGTGCCAGCAGCGGAGGGTTGGCCCCTGAAGCTTTCTTT. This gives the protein CASSGGLAPEAFF. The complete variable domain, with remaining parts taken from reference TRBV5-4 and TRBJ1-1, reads ETGVTQSPTHLIKTRGQQVTLRCSSQSGHNTVSWYQQALGQGPQFIFQYYREEENGRGNFPPRFSGLQFPNYSSELNVNALELDDSALYLCASSGGLAPEAFFGQGTRLTVV.

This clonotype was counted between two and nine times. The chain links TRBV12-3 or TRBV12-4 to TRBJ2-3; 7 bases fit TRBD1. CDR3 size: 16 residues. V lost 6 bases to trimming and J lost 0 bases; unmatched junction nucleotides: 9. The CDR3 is CASRSRQGQSTDTQYF. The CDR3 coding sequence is TGTGCCAGCAGGAGCCGACAGGGTCAAAGCACAGATACGCAGTATTTT.

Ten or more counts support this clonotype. The CDR3 spells CASSPPGQLQPQHF. The CDR3, as DNA: TGTGCCAGCAGCCCCCCAGGACAGTTGCAGCCCCAGCATTTT. V and J are TRBV7-2 and TRBJ1-5; weak D call: TRBD1 (6 bases). Germline loops: CDR1 SGHTA, CDR2 FQGNSA. This CDR3 spans 14 amino acids. V dropped 5 bases and J dropped 7 bases, with 15 bases sitting between them.

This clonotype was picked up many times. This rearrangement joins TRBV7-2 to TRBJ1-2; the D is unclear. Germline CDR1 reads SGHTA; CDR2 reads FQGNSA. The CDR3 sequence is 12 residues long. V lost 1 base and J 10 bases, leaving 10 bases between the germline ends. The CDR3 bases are TGTGCCAGCAGCTTAGAAGTCAGCTTCTACACCTTC. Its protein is CASSLEVSFYTF.

This chain's CDR3 is CAISEFGGYGYTF. Written as DNA, the CDR3 is TGTGCCATCAGTGAGTTCGGGGGCTATGGCTACACCTTC. V is TRBV10-3 and J is TRBJ1-2, with D tentatively TRBD1 (5 bases). CDR3 length equals 13 residues. Germline V lookup: CDR1 ENHRY, CDR2 SYGVKD. Trimming removed 1 base from V and 4 bases from J, with 7 bases in between.

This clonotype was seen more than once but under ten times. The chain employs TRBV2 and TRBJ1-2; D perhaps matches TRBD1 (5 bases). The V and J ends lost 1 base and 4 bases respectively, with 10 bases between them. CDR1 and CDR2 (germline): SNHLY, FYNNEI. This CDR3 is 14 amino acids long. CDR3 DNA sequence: TGTGCCAGCAGTGAAGGGGGCGCAACCTATGGCTACACCTTC. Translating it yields CASSEGGATYGYTF.

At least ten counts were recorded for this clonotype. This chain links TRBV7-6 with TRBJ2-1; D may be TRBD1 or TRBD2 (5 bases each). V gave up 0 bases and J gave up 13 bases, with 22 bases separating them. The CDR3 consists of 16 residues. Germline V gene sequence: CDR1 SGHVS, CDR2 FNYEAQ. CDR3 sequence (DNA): TGTGCCAGCAGCTTAGCAGGTGCCGGGGCGGCTGCTGTTCAGTTCTTC. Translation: CASSLAGAGAAAVQFF.

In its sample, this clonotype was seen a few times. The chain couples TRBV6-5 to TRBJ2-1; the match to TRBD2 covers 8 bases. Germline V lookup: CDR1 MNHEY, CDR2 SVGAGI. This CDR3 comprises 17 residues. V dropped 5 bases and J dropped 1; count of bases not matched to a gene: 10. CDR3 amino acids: CASSPRSGGNSYNEQFF. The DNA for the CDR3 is TGTGCCAGCAGTCCCCGGAGCGGGGGAAATTCCTACAATGAGCAGTTCTTC.

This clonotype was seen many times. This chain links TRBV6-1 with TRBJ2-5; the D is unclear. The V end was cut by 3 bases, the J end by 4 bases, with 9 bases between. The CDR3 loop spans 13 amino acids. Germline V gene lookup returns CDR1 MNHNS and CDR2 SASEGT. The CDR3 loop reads CASSDYKGETQYF. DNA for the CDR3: TGTGCCAGCAGTGACTACAAGGGAGAGACCCAGTACTTC.

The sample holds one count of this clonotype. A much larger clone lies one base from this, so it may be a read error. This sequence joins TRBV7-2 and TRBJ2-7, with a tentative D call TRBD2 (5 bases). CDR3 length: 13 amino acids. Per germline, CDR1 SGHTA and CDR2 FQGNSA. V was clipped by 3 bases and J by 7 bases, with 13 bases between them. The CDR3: CASSLELGWEQYF. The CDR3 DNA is TGTGCCAGCAGCTTGGAACTAGGTTGGGAGCAGTACTTC.

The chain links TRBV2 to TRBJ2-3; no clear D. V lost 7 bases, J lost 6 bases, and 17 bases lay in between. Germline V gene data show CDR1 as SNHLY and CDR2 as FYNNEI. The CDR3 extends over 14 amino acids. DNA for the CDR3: TGTGCCAGCACTCCGTGGCTCCTCGGGGATACGCAGTATTTT. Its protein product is CASTPWLLGDTQYF.